This TCR beta chain came from a study of blood T cell repertoires in COVID-19. Measured with immunoSEQ multiplex PCR; TCRdb has only the in-frame clones, and not every one. This sample has hundreds of thousands of clones, with under 95% found just once. The V gene's germline CDR1 is LNHDA and CDR2 SQIVND (reference sequence). J was trimmed by 7 bases and V by 1 base; bases with no gene match: 3. This CDR3 has 14 amino acids. The specimen sequenced was peripheral blood. This TCR was sampled from a woman between 18 and 29 years old who had recovered from COVID-19. The chain is built from TRBV19 and TRBJ1-4; TRBD1 matches at 7 bases. The CDR3 DNA follows: TGTGCCAGTAGTATAGTTCGGACAGGTGAAAAACTGTTTTTT. This sequence encodes CASSIVRTGEKLFF.